This T cell receptor beta chain derives from a study of T-cell reconstitution after alpha-beta-depleted transplantation in children. General observations from the study: At one year after transplant, newly produced T cells mostly accounted for T-cell counts and diversity. There were reportedly several hundred expanded graft clones from which alpha-beta T cells came about two months after transplant.

This clonotype was detected many times. Its matching antigen is unknown. A library of TCRbeta sequences, prepared with unique molecular identifiers, was generated. TCRdb reprocessed the PCR reads via MiXCR and lists one record per CDR3 protein. In the table there are about 5,900 distinct CDR3 sequences, 15% to 18% of which are singletons. This CDR3 is 14 amino acids long. The V gene lost 0 bases and the J gene lost 6 bases, with 9 bases spanning the gap. The germline V gene encodes CDR1 SGHNT and CDR2 YYREEE (reference sequence). The chain carries TRBV5-4 and TRBJ2-2; D might be TRBD2 (6 bases). The sequencing here drew on PBMCs, mostly from graft donor cells, taken 180 days after TCRalphabeta/CD19-depleted stem cell transplant. This TCR was recovered from a patient aged 2 to 9 who had a stem cell transplant for inherited bone marrow failure, so the T cells may come from the graft donor. The CDR3 is CASSLVWDSGELFF. The CDR3 bases are TGTGCCAGCAGCTTGGTTTGGGACTCCGGGGAGCTGTTTTTT.